The present TCR beta chain was sequenced within a study of blood T cell repertoires in COVID-19. Study at large: T cells, B-cell-depleted T cells, or PBMCs provided the cDNA or gDNA that served as material.

The V and J ends lost 3 bases and 2 bases respectively, with 10 bases between them. CDR3 length equals 15 residues. Germline V gene lookup returns CDR1 MNHEY and CDR2 SMNVEV (reference sequence). How the authors handled the data: Reference gene primer amplification yielded estimated nucleated cell counts. TCRdb's copy holds only in-frame clones and misses some; the assay was immunoSEQ multiplex PCR. V and J calls plus clone size are reproduced from that table; the DNA served to infer D and trimming. The repertoire holds 55,000 to 75,000 clones, with 88% as singletons. This clonotype originated in a man aged 45-65 years with active COVID-19. Sequenced input: peripheral blood. The rearrangement joins TRBV27 to TRBJ2-2, with a possible D match to TRBD2 (6 bases). The CDR3: CASSFAGRNTGELFF. The CDR3 DNA follows: TGTGCCAGCAGTTTTGCGGGGCGCAACACCGGGGAGCTGTTTTTT.